The clone carrying this T cell receptor beta chain was seen more than once but under ten times. This record belongs to a study of early T cells in non-severe SARS-CoV-2 infection. Study context: Chains stayed unpaired after sequencing of bulk RNA from unsorted whole blood.

The CDR3 totals 13 residues. V lost 5 bases, J lost 5 bases, and 6 bases stayed unmatched. From the 5' RACE reads, TCRdb called clonotypes with MiXCR, one entry per CDR3 protein. Of fewer than 100,000 distinct CDR3 sequences in the sample, roughly 12% are singletons; the top ten hold about 3%. This clonotype originated in an adult who was a healthcare worker with PCR-confirmed SARS-CoV-2 infection or an uninfected control (not recorded which). The V gene is TRBV12-3 or TRBV12-4, the J gene TRBJ2-7; the match to TRBD1 covers 7 bases. The sample taken for sequencing was whole blood. The CDR3 protein is CASSPDRDHEQYF. Here the CDR3 DNA reads TGTGCCAGCAGTCCCGACAGGGACCACGAGCAGTACTTC.